This T cell receptor (beta chain) was observed in a study of breast tumors, draining lymph nodes, adjacent tissues. Findings and caveats of the study: Tumor TCR diversity was below lymph nodes but above nontumor tissue.

The lymph nodes were axillary draining lymph nodes from breast cancer patients. This clonotype was recorded many times. What it binds is unknown. TCRdb re-analysed the multiplex PCR reads in MiXCR, keeping a single row per CDR3 protein. The data contain roughly 260,000 distinct CDR3 sequences, under 35% of them seen just once; the ten biggest clones take up 1.1%. V lost 5 bases and J lost 8, with 12 bases in between. CDR3 length: 13 residues. CDR1 and CDR2 (germline): SGHVS, FQNEAQ. The chain is built from TRBV7-8 and TRBJ1-4; D call uncertain. The clonotype originates from a female donor with breast cancer. Some clones in this sample may be carry-over from other donors' samples. Source material: axillary lymph node tissue. CDR3 nucleotides: TGTGCCAGCAGCCCCAGAAGGTGGGAAAAACTGTTTTTT. Residues: CASSPRRWEKLFF.